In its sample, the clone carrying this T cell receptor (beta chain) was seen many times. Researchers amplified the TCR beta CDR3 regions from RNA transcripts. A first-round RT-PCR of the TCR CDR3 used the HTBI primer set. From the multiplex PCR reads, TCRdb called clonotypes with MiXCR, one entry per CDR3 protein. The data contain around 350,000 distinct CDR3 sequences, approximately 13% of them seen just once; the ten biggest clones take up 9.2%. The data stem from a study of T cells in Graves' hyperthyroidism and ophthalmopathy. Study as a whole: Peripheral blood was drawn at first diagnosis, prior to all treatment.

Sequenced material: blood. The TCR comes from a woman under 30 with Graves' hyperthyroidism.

CDR3 region: CASSAGDRGNEKLFF. The DNA of the CDR3 is TGTGCCAGCAGCGCCGGGGACAGGGGAAATGAAAAACTGTTTTTT. The chain has TRBV12-3 or TRBV12-4 and TRBJ1-4, with TRBD1 identical over 10 bases. Trimming at V came to 6 bases and at J to 5 bases, leaving 6 bases not matched to a gene. The CDR3 extends over 15 amino acids.